This record concerns one T cell receptor (beta chain) sequence. The sample originates from a study of cytomegalovirus exposure and HLA in healthy donors. 13 Jbeta primers and 60 Vbeta primers were used for the PCR. Produced via immunoSEQ multiplex PCR; TCRdb's table is partial and in-frame only. Found here are 100,000 to 120,000 clones, roughly 79% of them singletons; the top ten hold around 1.3%. J was trimmed by 6 bases and V by 4 bases; bases with no gene match: 11. The CDR3 covers 15 residues. CDR1 MGHRA and CDR2 YSYEKL come from the germline V gene. This TCR was sampled from a man in his forties or fifties in good health and CMV-seronegative. This chain joins TRBV4-1 and TRBJ2-5, with 7 bases that match TRBD2. The sample taken for sequencing was PBMCs. The CDR3 sequence: CASSPSSSGIKTQYF. The DNA for the CDR3 is TGCGCCAGCAGCCCCAGCTCTAGCGGCATTAAGACCCAGTACTTC.